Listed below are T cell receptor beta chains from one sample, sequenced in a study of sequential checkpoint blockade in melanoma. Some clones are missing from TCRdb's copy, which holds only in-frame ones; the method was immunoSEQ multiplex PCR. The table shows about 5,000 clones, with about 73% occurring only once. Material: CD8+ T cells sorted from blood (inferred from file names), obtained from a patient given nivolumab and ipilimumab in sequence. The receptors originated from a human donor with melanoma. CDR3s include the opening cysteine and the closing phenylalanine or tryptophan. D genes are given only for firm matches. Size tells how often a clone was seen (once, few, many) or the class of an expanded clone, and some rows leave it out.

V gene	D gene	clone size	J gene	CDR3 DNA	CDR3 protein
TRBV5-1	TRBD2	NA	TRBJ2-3	TGCGCCAGCAGCTCCGGACTAGCATCTATTGGAGATACGCAGTATTTT	CASSSGLASIGDTQYF
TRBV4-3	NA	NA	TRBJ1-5	TGCGCCAGCAGCCAAGATTATGGGCAGGGTCATCAGCCCCAGCATTTT	CASSQDYGQGHQPQHF
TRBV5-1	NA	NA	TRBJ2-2	TGCGCCAGCAGCTTGGTGCCAGGGAACACCGGGGAGCTGTTTTTT	CASSLVPGNTGELFF
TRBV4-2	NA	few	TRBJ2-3	TGTGCCAGCAGCCAAGAGAGGGGGGGGGCCCCAGATACGCAGTATTTT	CASSQERGGAPDTQYF
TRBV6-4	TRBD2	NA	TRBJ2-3	TGTGCCAGCAGTGAGAGCGGGGGGGCCACAGATACGCAGTATTTT	CASSESGGATDTQYF
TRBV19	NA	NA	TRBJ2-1	TGTGCCAGTACCCCAGAGGCGGCAGGGTACAATGAGCAGTTCTTC	CASTPEAAGYNEQFF
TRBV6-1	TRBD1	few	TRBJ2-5	TGTGCCAGCAGTGAAGTGACAGGGGGCCAAGAGACCCAGTACTTC	CASSEVTGGQETQYF
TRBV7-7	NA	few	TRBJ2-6	TGTGCCAGCAGCTTAGGCAGCTCTGGGGCCAACGTCCTGACTTTC	CASSLGSSGANVLTF
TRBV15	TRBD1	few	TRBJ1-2	TGTGCCACCAATCAGGGGGGTAACTATGGCTACACCTTC	CATNQGGNYGYTF
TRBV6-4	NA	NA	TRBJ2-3	TGTGCCAGCAGTGACACTGAGCGGTCTACCACAGATACGCAGTATTTT	CASSDTERSTTDTQYF
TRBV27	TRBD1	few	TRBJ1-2	TGTGCCAGCAGTTATTCCACCGGGACAGCATATGGCTACACCTTC	CASSYSTGTAYGYTF
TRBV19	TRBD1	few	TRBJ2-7	TGTGCCAGTAGCCTACCGGGACAGCGCAGTGGCGAGCAGTACTTC	CASSLPGQRSGEQYF
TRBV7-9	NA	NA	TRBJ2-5	TGTGCCAGCAGGGGGGCAAGAGGGGGAGAGACCCAGTACTTC	CASRGARGGETQYF
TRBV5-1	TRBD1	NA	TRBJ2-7	TGCGCCAGCAGCTCCCGGGACAGGTACGAGCAGTACTTC	CASSSRDRYEQYF
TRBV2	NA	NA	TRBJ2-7	TGTGCCAGCAGATGGGACACCTACGAGCAGTACTTC	CASRWDTYEQYF
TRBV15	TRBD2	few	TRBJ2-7	TGTGCCACCAGCTCCCGCCGGGAGGGCAAAGTTTGGTCCTACGAGCAGTACTTC	CATSSRREGKVWSYEQYF
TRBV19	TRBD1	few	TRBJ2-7	TGTGCCAGTAGTATCGGGACAGGGGCCAACGAGCAGTACTTC	CASSIGTGANEQYF
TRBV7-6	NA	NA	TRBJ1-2	TGTGCCAGCAGCTTAGCGCAGTATGGCTACACCTTC	CASSLAQYGYTF
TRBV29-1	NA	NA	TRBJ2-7	TGCAGCGGGGGGGACAGATCCTACGAGCAGTACTTC	CSGGDRSYEQYF
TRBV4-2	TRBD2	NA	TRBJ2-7	TGTGCCAGCAGCTCCCTAGCGGGAGGCTCCTACGAGCAGTACTTC	CASSSLAGGSYEQYF
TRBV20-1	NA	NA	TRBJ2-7	TGCAGTGCAAGAACTAGGTACGAGCAGTACTTC	CSARTRYEQYF
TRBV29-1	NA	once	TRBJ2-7	TGCAGCGTTGAATCCCAGGGAAACTACGAGCAGTACTTC	CSVESQGNYEQYF
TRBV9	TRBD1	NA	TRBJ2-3	TGTGCCAGCAGCACGGGACAGGCTGCAGATACGCAGTATTTT	CASSTGQAADTQYF
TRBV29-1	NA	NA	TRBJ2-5	TGCAGCGGATTACGGCGACAGGACCAAGAGACCCAGTACTTC	CSGLRRQDQETQYF
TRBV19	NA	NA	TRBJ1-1	TGTGCCAGTAGTATAGGGTTCGGGGAAAGGACTGAAGCTTTCTTT	CASSIGFGERTEAFF
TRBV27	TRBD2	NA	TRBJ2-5	TGTGCCAGCAGTTTCCGGACTAGGGGCCAAGAGACCCAGTACTTC	CASSFRTRGQETQYF
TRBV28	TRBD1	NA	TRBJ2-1	TGTGCCAGCAACTCGGACAGGCTTTCCTACAATGAGCAGTTCTTC	CASNSDRLSYNEQFF
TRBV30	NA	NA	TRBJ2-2	TGTGCCTGGAGAGGAACAGAGTACGAGACCGGGGAGCTGTTTTTT	CAWRGTEYETGELFF
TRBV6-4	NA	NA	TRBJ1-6	TGTGCCAGCAGTGACTCCCCCACATCACCCCTCCACTTT	CASSDSPTSPLHF
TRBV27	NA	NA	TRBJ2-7	TGTGCCAGCAGTTTATTGAGAGGCATGACCGTTCGCACCTCCTACGAGCAGTACTTC	CASSLLRGMTVRTSYEQYF
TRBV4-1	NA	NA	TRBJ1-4	TGCGCCAGCAGCCAAGATGGACTCCCTCAGAATGAAAAACTGTTTTTT	CASSQDGLPQNEKLFF
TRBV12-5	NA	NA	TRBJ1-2	TGTGCTAGTGGTCCGGCCAAAGAGGGAATAAGAGGCTATGGCTACACCTTC	CASGPAKEGIRGYGYTF
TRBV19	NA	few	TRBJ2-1	TGTGCCAGCAGGGAGGTGAATGAGCAGTTCTTC	CASREVNEQFF
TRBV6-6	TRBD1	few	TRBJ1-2	TGTGCCAGCAGTTCAGGGGGAGATGGCTACACCTTC	CASSSGGDGYTF
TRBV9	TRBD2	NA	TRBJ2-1	TGTGCCAGCAGCGTTCGTAGTAGTAGCGGGAGCTCCTACAATGAGCAGTTCTTC	CASSVRSSSGSSYNEQFF
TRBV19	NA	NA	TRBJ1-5	TGTGCCAGTAGTATCCAGACTACTAGCAATCAGCCCCAGCATTTT	CASSIQTTSNQPQHF
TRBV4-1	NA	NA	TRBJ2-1	TGCGCCAGCAGCCAAGCTAACAATGAGCAGTTCTTC	CASSQANNEQFF
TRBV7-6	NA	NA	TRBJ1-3	TGTGCCAGCAGCTTAGACGGGGGGCTGGGAAACACCATATATTTT	CASSLDGGLGNTIYF
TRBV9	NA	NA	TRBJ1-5	TGTGCCAGCAGCGTAGAGGGGTTCAATCAGCCCCAGCATTTT	CASSVEGFNQPQHF
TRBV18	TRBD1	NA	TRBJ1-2	TGTGCCAGCTCACCTGGACAGGGGTCCTATGGCTACACCTTC	CASSPGQGSYGYTF
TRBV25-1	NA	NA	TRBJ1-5	TGTGCCAGCAGTGATCCCGGGTTCGCTCAGCCCCAGCATTTT	CASSDPGFAQPQHF
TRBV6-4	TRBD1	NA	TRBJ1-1	TGTGCCAGCAGATGGACAGGGATGAGCACTGAAGCTTTCTTT	CASRWTGMSTEAFF
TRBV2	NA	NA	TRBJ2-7	TGTGCCAGCAGTTTTCGTTACTCCTACGAGCAGTACTTC	CASSFRYSYEQYF
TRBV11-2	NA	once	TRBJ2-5	TGTGCCAGCAGCCGGCCGTATAGCGGCCAAGAGACCCAGTACTTC	CASSRPYSGQETQYF
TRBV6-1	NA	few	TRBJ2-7	TGTGCCAGCAGTGAAGATGGAGGGGCGGGGTACGAGCAGTACTTC	CASSEDGGAGYEQYF
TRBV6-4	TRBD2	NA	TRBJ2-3	TGTGCCAGCAGTGCTAGCGGGAGCACAGATACGCAGTATTTT	CASSASGSTDTQYF
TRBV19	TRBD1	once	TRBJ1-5	TGTGCCAGTAGTATAGATCCCACCGTTGGGACAGCTAGCAATCAGCCCCAGCATTTT	CASSIDPTVGTASNQPQHF
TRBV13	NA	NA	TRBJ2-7	TGTGCCAGCAGCTTCTACAGGGTGGGCGAGCAGTACTTC	CASSFYRVGEQYF
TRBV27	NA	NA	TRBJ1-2	TGTGCCAGCAGAGCACGGGGGTCGGGCTACACCTTC	CASRARGSGYTF
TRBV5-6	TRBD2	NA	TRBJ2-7	TGTGCCAGCAGCTTGGGTTCCGGGAGGGCCATCTACGAGCAGTACTTC	CASSLGSGRAIYEQYF
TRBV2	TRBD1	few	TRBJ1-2	TGTGCCAGCGACCGGGACAGCGAAAACTATGGCTACACCTTC	CASDRDSENYGYTF
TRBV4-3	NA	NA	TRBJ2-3	TGCGCCAGCAGCCCCGCGGGGGCCAGGTTCACAGATACGCAGTATTTT	CASSPAGARFTDTQYF
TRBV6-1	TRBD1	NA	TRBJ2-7	TGTGCCAGCAGTTTACAGGGGGCTGGCTCCTACGAGCAGTACTTC	CASSLQGAGSYEQYF
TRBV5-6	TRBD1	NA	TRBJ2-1	TGTGCCAGCAGCCCCCCGGGACAGTATGAGCAGTTCTTC	CASSPPGQYEQFF